This record concerns one TCR beta chain sequence. The table lists this clone with a few counts. No cognate antigen has been identified for it. Per-nucleotide qualities are absent, and no much larger clonotype sits a single base away. The cohort was made up of around 720 healthy bone marrow donors. At the time of sampling, every cohort member was nominally healthy, though immune exposures that went unrecorded were likely present. The donor was CMV seropositive and was included in the group of 250 to 300 seropositive cohort members. A peripheral blood sample was collected from each donor, and TCR beta sequencing was performed on peripheral blood mononuclear cells. Genomic DNA extraction from the blood cell samples was performed with the Qiagen DNeasy Blood Extraction Kit. The source of the sample is a study of cytomegalovirus exposure and HLA in healthy donors (TCRdb year 2017). Some background on the complete study: An earlier analysis of several hundred of the donors reported about 290 Gb of sequence data and 100 million to 140 million unique TCR beta sequences from about 180 million T cells. An early release covering roughly 640 HLA-typed donors comprised about 310 gigabases of sequencing data and approximately 85 million unique TCR sequences. The genetic ancestry cluster associated with self-reported Caucasian donors included 80% to 90% of the roughly 400 genotyped donors. The study aimed to test whether signatures of past pathogen exposure could be identified by cataloging public T cell receptors. The study used immunosequencing to profile the T cell repertoires of approximately 640 subjects and linked those repertoires to cytomegalovirus serostatus. A separate validation cohort of over 95 different subjects was used in addition to the roughly 620-subject first cohort. To predict cytomegalovirus infection status, the study brought together high-throughput TCR immunosequencing, statistical association of individual TCRs with disease status, and machine learning. In a later analysis, previously published TCR beta repertoires from some 640 donors were re-analyzed and high-resolution HLA genotyping was added so that TCR occurrence patterns could be studied. The later analysis used no new phenotypic data to find candidate immune exposures, relying instead on TCR beta sequences and their occurrence across donors. In an earlier analysis of over 550 of the donors, high-throughput TCR beta sequencing was used to judge whether each TCR beta V gene segment behaved as functional or pseudogenic. Donor age, sex, ethnicity and CMV serostatus were collected together with the repertoire data. In a later genetic analysis, genome-wide SNP genotypes for about 55% of the roughly 700 donors were used, and that subset was treated as a discovery cohort. Every repertoire in the discovery cohort had been generated on one and the same sequencing platform. HLA typing included class I and class II loci at four-digit resolution. Typing coverage differed by locus: A, B, C, DRB1 and DQB1 were typed in roughly 620-640 donors, DQA1 in approximately 520, DPA1 in around 580, and DPB1 in about 450. Four to six DR-DQ haplotypes were handled as single units for association and clustering, since linkage in the cohort was strong. Among 300 to 500 genotyped donors of the cohort, an average of around 250,000 unique TCR beta nucleotide sequences was sequenced per donor, of which roughly 18% were non-productive. Study-wide conclusions, independent of this receptor: A cluster of highly shared sequence variants was judged likely to be a technical artifact of the sequencing pipeline. HLA typing was unavailable for some donors at each locus, so association tests used only the typed subset. The presence/absence analyses assumed that sequencing depth was roughly uniform across donors, and that assumption may not be true. For the cohort, immune exposure information was limited to CMV serostatus. This cohort had only TCR beta chains sequenced, and the lack of alpha or paired-chain data limited which features could be detected. A later genetic analysis reported fewer N-insertions in productive TCRs among donors in an Asian-associated ancestry cluster than the roughly 700-donor mean. A further reported finding was that TCR beta sequences accurately predicted the HLA-A and HLA-B alleles for most subjects in the first cohort. In vitro tests confirmed that a few of the cytomegalovirus-associated TCR beta chains recognize cytomegalovirus antigens. Correlated functional status among segregating V segments might be attributable to linkage disequilibrium, but an unknown experimental factor could not be ruled out. Assigning TCR associations to individual alleles was difficult when HLA alleles, especially DR and DQ, strongly co-occurred. Most TCR sequences were seen in very few donors, while some public TCRs were found in many individuals. A total of 150 to 200 TCR beta chains were listed by the study as associated with cytomegalovirus. An association between a missense DCLRE1C variant and V-gene and J-gene trimming of TCR beta chains was found in a later genetic analysis and replicated in an independent cohort. In a later analysis, HLA-associated TCR beta chains were found to be more clonally expanded and to have lower generation probabilities than equally common non-associated chains. The authors suggested that the approach could potentially be extended to other disease states and immunological phenotypes. In an earlier analysis of around 600 of the donors, most TCR beta V segments were observed in productive rearrangements about 87% or about 30% of the time, broadly matching IMGT annotations. The classifier was reported to diagnose cytomegalovirus status with high specificity and sensitivity in both the original cohort and the validation cohort. Approximately 18 rarely observed V segments, including chromosome 9 orphons, were excluded from the earlier analysis of approximately 500 of the donors because counts were too low. A later analysis found that TCR association rates varied across HLA loci, with DRB1 alleles showing the most associated TCRs and HLA-C alleles the fewest. Some IMGT-functional V segments, including TRBV6-2 and TRBV6-3, could not be told apart with the 87-base-pair reads, so those segments were excluded. In a later analysis, about 17,000 TCR beta sequences were associated with specific HLA alleles at a false discovery rate of 0.05. In a later analysis, several top co-occurrence clusters were reported to appear linked to parvovirus B19, influenza, CMV and Epstein-Barr virus. Most CMV-associated TCR beta chains appeared to be HLA-restricted in a later analysis, and the HLA associations seemed to be driven largely by CMV exposure.

Its CDR3 holds 13 amino acids, cysteine through phenylalanine. The retained sequence is limited to the CDR3, 39 bases, with the frame set at the first base. V and J lose 1 base and 7 bases, and a span of 11 bases separates them. Reading the germline V gene gives CDR1 MGHRA and CDR2 YSYEKL. Library method: the immunoSEQ multiplex PCR assay. The multiplex PCR relied on a mix of 60 forward primers for TCR Vbeta segments and 13 reverse primers for TCR Jbeta segments. The CDR3 region of rearranged TCR beta genes was amplified from genomic DNA by a multiplex PCR assay. Amplified TCR beta libraries were sequenced as 87-base-pair reads on the Illumina HiSeq System. The authors' pipeline ran thus. In a later analysis, tens of millions of unique TCR beta chains were counted across the roughly 700 repertoires, and approximately 9.9 million of these chains were shared by at least two donors. Raw reads were error-corrected and collapsed into unique sequences by a nearest-neighbor algorithm in which closely related sequences were merged to remove PCR and sequencing errors. CDR3 sequences were aligned to IMGT reference sequences to assign V, D and J gene segments. For a sequence to be retained, a match of at least six nucleotides was required to both a V gene segment and a J gene segment. A rearrangement counted as productive if the CDR3 had no stop codons and remained in frame with V and J, and every other rearrangement counted as non-productive. CDR3 was defined by IMGT convention, running from the second conserved V-encoded cysteine to the conserved J-encoded phenylalanine. In an earlier analysis of roughly 610 of the donors, sequences lacking an unambiguous match to a single V gene segment were excluded. An earlier analysis of 500 to 700 of the donors classified V segments as functional when productive rearrangements were above 56.7% and as segregating when the standard deviation between donors was above 5%. A statistical classification framework was built to diagnose cytomegalovirus status from the catalog of TCR beta chain sequences. In a later analysis, V and J genes were assigned by comparing TCR nucleotide sequences against IMGT/GENE-DB human TR gene sequences. A later analysis assigned CDR3 sequences and most-parsimonious VDJ recombination scenarios with the TCRdist pipeline. In a later analysis, every TCR beta chain was defined by the combination of its CDR3 amino acid sequence and its V-gene family, and reads without a unique V-gene family were dropped. To address suspected cross-contamination and a sequencing artifact, a later analysis removed several hundred highly shared, low-generation-probability nucleotide sequences. A later analysis calculated a clonal expansion index for each public chain from normalized within-repertoire ranks of inferred template counts. A later analysis computed generation probabilities with a VDJ recombination model fitted to out-of-frame rearrangements, and checked the results against IGoR. A later analysis scored TCR-TCR, TCR-HLA and TCR-CMV co-occurrence with hypergeometric tests, applying a repertoire-size bias correction to TCR pairs. False discovery rates were estimated in a later analysis by permuting HLA or CMV assignments 20 times. In a later analysis, co-occurring TCRs were grouped using DBSCAN, with TCRdist sequence similarity added in when clustering inside HLA-allele-positive subsets. Repertoires with fewer than 30,000 or more than 120,000 public chains were left out of co-occurrence clustering, as were about 5 repertoires with anomalous nucleotide sharing. Sourced from immuneACCESS, this table was stored by TCRdb with only in-frame sequences that have V and J called. A share of the clones is absent; for the studies checked, an unresolved V gene accounts for under half, and the remainder has no known explanation. D and trimming were read from the DNA, whereas the V and J calls and clone size are those reported in that table. A total of about 200,000 clones appear in this sample, about 85% of them only once. Together, the top ten hold approximately 0.4% of the sample.

Sequenced sample: PBMCs. This sequence was found in a male donor in good health and CMV-seropositive. The chain is assembled from TRBV4-1 and TRBJ2-7; tentative D gene TRBD1, with 6 bases matching. At the DNA level, the sequence is TGCGCCAGCAGCCAAGTTCAGGGGTTGGAGCAGTACTTC. This yields the protein CASSQVQGLEQYF.